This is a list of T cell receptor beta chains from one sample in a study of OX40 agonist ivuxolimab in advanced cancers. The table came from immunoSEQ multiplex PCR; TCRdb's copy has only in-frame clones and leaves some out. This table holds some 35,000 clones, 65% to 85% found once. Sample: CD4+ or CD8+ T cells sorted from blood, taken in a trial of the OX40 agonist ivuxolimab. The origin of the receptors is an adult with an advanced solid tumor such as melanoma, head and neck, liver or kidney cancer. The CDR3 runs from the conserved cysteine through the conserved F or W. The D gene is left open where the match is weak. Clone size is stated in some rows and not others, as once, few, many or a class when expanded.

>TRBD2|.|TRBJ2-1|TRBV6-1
TGTGCCAGCAGTTTGACTAGCGGGGGCCCCAATGAGCAGTTCTTC
CASSLTSGGPNEQFF
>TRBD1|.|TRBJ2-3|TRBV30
TGTGCCTGGAGTCCTGGACAGGGGGCAGATACGCAGTATTTT
CAWSPGQGADTQYF
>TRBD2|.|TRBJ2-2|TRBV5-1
TGCGCCAGCAGCCCGGGACTAGCGGGAAACACCGGGGAGCTGTTTTTT
CASSPGLAGNTGELFF
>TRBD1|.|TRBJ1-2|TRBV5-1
TGCGCCAGCAGCCCTGAGGGGGCTGCGGCGAGCTATGGCTACACCTTC
CASSPEGAAASYGYTF
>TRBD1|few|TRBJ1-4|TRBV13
TGTGCCAGCAGCTCAAGGGGGCTCTGGGAAAAACTGTTTTTT
CASSSRGLWEKLFF
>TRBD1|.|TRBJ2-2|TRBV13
TGTGCCAGCAGCTCGACAGGGAGTCTAAACACCGGGGAGCTGTTTTTT
CASSSTGSLNTGELFF
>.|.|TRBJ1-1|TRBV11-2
TGTGCCAGCAGCCCCGTCCCTAATTGGGCTTTCTTT
CASSPVPNWAFF
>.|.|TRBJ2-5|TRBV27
TGTGCCAGCAGTTTATCTGCGGCCCCCCAGGGGAGGACCCAGTACTTC
CASSLSAAPQGRTQYF
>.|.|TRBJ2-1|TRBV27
TGTGCCAGCAGTTCCGCAAGGACTGTTAACTACAATGAGCAGTTCTTC
CASSSARTVNYNEQFF
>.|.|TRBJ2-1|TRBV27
TGTGCCACGGGGGCCTACAATGAGCAGTTCTTC
CATGAYNEQFF
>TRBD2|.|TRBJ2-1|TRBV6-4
TGTGCCAGCAGTGAGACACTAGCGGGGGGCGAACCCCAGTTCTTC
CASSETLAGGEPQFF
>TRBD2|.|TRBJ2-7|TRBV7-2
TGTGCCAGCAGCCCTACAGCGGGAGGCTACGAGCAGTACTTC
CASSPTAGGYEQYF
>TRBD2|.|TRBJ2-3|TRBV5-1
TGCGCCAGCAGCCCCGGGACTAGAAGAGATACGCAGTATTTT
CASSPGTRRDTQYF
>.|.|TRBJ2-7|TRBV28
TGTGCCAGCCGGTCAGGGATAACCTACGAGCAGTACTTC
CASRSGITYEQYF
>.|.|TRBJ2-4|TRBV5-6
TGTGCCAGCAGCTTGACCATGACCTCAAACATTCAGTACTTC
CASSLTMTSNIQYF
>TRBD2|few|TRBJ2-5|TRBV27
TGTGCCAGCAGAAAGGGCGGGGGGGAACGAGAGACCCAGTACTTC
CASRKGGGERETQYF
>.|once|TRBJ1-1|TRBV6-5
TGTGCCAGCAGTCACCGACCCGGCTCCGACGCTGAAGCTTTCTTT
CASSHRPGSDAEAFF
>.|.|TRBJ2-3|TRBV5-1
TGCGCCAGCAGCTTATTAGAAGGGGGTGAGGGCACAGATACGCAGTATTTT
CASSLLEGGEGTDTQYF
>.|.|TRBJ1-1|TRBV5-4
TGTGCCAGCAGCTTGGATGTGAACACTGAAGCTTTCTTT
CASSLDVNTEAFF
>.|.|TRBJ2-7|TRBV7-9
TGTGCCAGCAGCTTATCAGCTTACGAGCAGTACTTC
CASSLSAYEQYF
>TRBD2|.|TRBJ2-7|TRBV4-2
TGTGCCAGCAGAGGGGGGGAGCGGGAGATATACGAGCAGTACTTC
CASRGGEREIYEQYF
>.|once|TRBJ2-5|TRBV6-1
TGTGCCAGCAGTGAAGCGGGGGGAGGATATCAAGAGACCCAGTACTTC
CASSEAGGGYQETQYF
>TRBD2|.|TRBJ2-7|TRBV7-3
TGTGCCAGCAGCTTAGGGACTAGCGGGAGGGACGAGCAGTACTTC
CASSLGTSGRDEQYF
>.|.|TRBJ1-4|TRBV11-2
TGTGCCAGCAGCTCTTTCGCAGAAAAACTGTTTTTT
CASSSFAEKLFF
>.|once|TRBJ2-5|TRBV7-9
TGTGCCAGCAGCTTAGAAGGGGCTCAAGAGACCCAGTACTTC
CASSLEGAQETQYF
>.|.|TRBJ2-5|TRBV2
TGTGCCAGCAGTGATGTGGGCAGGGGCCAAGAGACCCAGTACTTC
CASSDVGRGQETQYF
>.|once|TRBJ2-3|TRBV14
TGTGCCAGCAGCCAAGTCGGGGGCGGCACAGATACGCAGTATTTT
CASSQVGGGTDTQYF
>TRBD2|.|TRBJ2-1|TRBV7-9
TGTGCCAGCAGCCCACTAGCGGGGCTGAATGAGCAGTTCTTC
CASSPLAGLNEQFF
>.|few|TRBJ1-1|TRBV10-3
TGTGCCATCAAGGGGGAGAGCACTGAAGCTTTCTTT
CAIKGESTEAFF
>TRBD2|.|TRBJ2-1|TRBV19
TGTGCCAGTACTCGGGGGGTCAACTACAATGAGCAGTTCTTC
CASTRGVNYNEQFF
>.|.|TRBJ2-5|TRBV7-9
TGTGCCAGCAGCTTAGCAGGGAATTACCAAGAGACCCAGTACTTC
CASSLAGNYQETQYF
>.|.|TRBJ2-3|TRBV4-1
TGCGCCAGCAGCCAAGAGGGCCAGGGGTTGATCGGGGATACGCAGTATTTT
CASSQEGQGLIGDTQYF
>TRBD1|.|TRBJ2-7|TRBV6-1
TGTGCCAGCAGTCAAACAGGGGGCTCGGACGAGCAGTACTTC
CASSQTGGSDEQYF
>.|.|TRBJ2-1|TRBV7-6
TGTGCCAGCAGCCCCCGTGGGGTCGCGGTGGGGGATGAGCAGTTCTTC
CASSPRGVAVGDEQFF
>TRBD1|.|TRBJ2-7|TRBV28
TGTGCCAGCAGTCCTCCTGGGACAGCCATCTCCTACGAGCAGTACTTC
CASSPPGTAISYEQYF
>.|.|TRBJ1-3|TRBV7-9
TGTGCCAGCAGCTACGACAGGTTCTCTGGAAACACCATATATTTT
CASSYDRFSGNTIYF
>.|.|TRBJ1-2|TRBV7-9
TGTGCCAGCAGCTTGGAGGGGAACTATGGCTACACCTTC
CASSLEGNYGYTF
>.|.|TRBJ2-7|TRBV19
TGTGCCAGTAGTACGAACAGCGAGCAGTACTTC
CASSTNSEQYF
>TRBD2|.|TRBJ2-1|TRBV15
TGTGCCACCAGCAGAGATCAATTACGACTAGCGGGAGAAGCCAATGAGCAGTTCTTC
CATSRDQLRLAGEANEQFF
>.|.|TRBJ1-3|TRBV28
TGTGCCAGCAGTTTATACGCAGGGTCTGGAAACACCATATATTTT
CASSLYAGSGNTIYF
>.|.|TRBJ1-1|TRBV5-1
TGCGCCAGCAGCCTGACGGGGCATGAAGCTTTCTTT
CASSLTGHEAFF
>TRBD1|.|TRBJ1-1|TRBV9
TGTGCCAGCAGCGTAGCTTGGGGACAGGGGACTGAAGCTTTCTTT
CASSVAWGQGTEAFF
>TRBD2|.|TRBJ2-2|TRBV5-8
TGTGCCAGCAGCCCGAGGACTAGCGGGACCACCGGGGAGCTGTTTTTT
CASSPRTSGTTGELFF
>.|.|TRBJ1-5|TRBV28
TGTGCCAGCAGCCCCCAGTCTAAGGGGGATCAGCCCCAGCATTTT
CASSPQSKGDQPQHF
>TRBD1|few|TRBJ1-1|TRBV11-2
TGTGCCAGCAGCTTTCTCGGGACAGGGGTTGAAGCTTTCTTT
CASSFLGTGVEAFF
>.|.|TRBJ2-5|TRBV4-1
TGCGCCAGCAGCCAAGAGGTGGGGGTTCAAGAGACCCAGTACTTC
CASSQEVGVQETQYF
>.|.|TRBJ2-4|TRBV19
TGTGCCAGTAGTTCGGCAGGACTAGCCAAAAACATTCAGTACTTC
CASSSAGLAKNIQYF
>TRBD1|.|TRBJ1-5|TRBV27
TGTGCCAGCAGCCCTTGGGGGACAGGGGGTTATGAGCCCCAGCATTTT
CASSPWGTGGYEPQHF
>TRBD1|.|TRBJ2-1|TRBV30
TGTGCCTGGTCTAATGAACCCGGACAGGGAGCCTACAATGAGCAGTTCTTC
CAWSNEPGQGAYNEQFF
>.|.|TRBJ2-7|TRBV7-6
TGTGCCAGCAGCTTAGCCGGCGACGAGCAGTACTTC
CASSLAGDEQYF